This T cell receptor (beta chain) came from a study of blood T cell repertoires in COVID-19. Study at large: The United States, Italy and Spain provided the acute and convalescent COVID-19 samples.

As processed by the authors: Reference gene primer amplification in the assay estimated nucleated cell counts. Libraries were prepared by immunoSEQ multiplex PCR; TCRdb keeps only in-frame clonotypes and omits some of them. That table is the source of V, J and clone size, and D and trimming were worked out from the DNA. This sample has roughly 400,000 clones, with 85% to 90% found just once. Material for sequencing was PBMCs or T cells enriched from blood (not recorded which). This sequence was found in a woman between 25 and 40 years old who had recovered from COVID-19.

DNA for the CDR3: TGTGCCAGCAGCCCGAACAGGGGGCTGGGGGAGACCCAGTACTTC. Its translation is CASSPNRGLGETQYF. V usage is TRBV2 and J usage is TRBJ2-5; 9 bases are a match to TRBD1. J lost 5 bases, V lost 6 bases, and 10 bases had no gene match. Germline loops: CDR1 SNHLY, CDR2 FYNNEI. The CDR3 loop spans 15 amino acids. The full variable domain, in which reference TRBV2 and TRBJ2-5 provide the parts outside the CDR3, is EPEVTQTPSHQVTQMGQEVILRCVPISNHLYFYWYRQILGQKVEFLVSFYNNEISEKSEIFDDQFSVERPDGSNFTLKIRSTKLEDSAMYFCASSPNRGLGETQYFGPGTRLLVL.